The 30 T cell receptor beta chains reported below all come from one sample, sequenced in a study of CD8+ T cells in alopecia areata. Reverse transcribed after extraction, RNA yielded cDNA as the sequencing template. Repertoires were generated with immunoSEQ multiplex PCR, while TCRdb's copy carries only in-frame clones and drops some. The sample shows 150,000 to 200,000 clones, around three fifths of them seen only once. The sample's treatment: oral pan-JAK inhibitor, 5-10 mg twice daily. The sample in question was CD4+ T cells sorted from blood, obtained at week 24, from a patient treated with tofacitinib. All receptors come from a human donor with alopecia areata.

The chain joins TRBV29-1 to TRBJ2-5; no firm D call. Trimming removed 6 bases from V and 0 bases from J, with 5 bases in between. CDR1 is SQVTM, CDR2 ANQGSEA, per germline. CDR3 length: 11 amino acids. CDR3 loop: CSVQYQETQYF. The CDR3 bases are TGCAGCGTACAGTACCAAGAGACCCAGTACTTC. Filled out from reference TRBV29-1 and TRBJ2-5, the complete variable domain reads SAVISQKPSRDICQRGTSLTIQCQVDSQVTMMFWYRQQPGQSLTLIATANQGSEATYESGFVIDKFPISRPNLTFSTLTVSNMSPEDSSIYLCSVQYQETQYFGPGTRLLVL.

CDR3 region: CSRTCEVGKETQYF. CDR3 in DNA: TGCAGCAGGACCTGCGAGGTTGGAAAAGAGACCCAGTACTTC. The chain recombines TRBV29-1 with TRBJ2-5; D gene unclear. Germline CDR1 is SQVTM and CDR2 is ANQGSEA. Between the trimmed V and J ends, which lost 8 bases and 3 bases, there was a span of 19 bases. This CDR3 spans 14 amino acids.

This clone was recorded many times. The chain recombines TRBV19 with TRBJ1-1, with D unresolved. CDR1 and CDR2 (germline): LNHDA, SQIVND (reference sequence). V shed 6 bases and J shed 0 bases, with 8 bases lying between them. The length of the CDR3 is 13 residues. The CDR3 loop is CASRLSMNTEAFF. CDR3 DNA sequence: TGTGCCAGTAGACTCAGCATGAACACTGAAGCTTTCTTT.

The chain recombines TRBV5-6 with TRBJ2-7, with D perhaps matching TRBD1 (7 bases). There are 14 residues in the CDR3. V lost 4 bases and J 5 bases, leaving 16 bases between the germline ends. CDR1 and CDR2 from the germline V gene are SGHDT and YYEEEE. The CDR3 protein is CASSRRGRRDEQYF. Here the CDR3 DNA reads TGTGCCAGCAGCCGGAGGGGGCGCAGGGACGAGCAGTACTTC.

This clone was picked up a small number of times. The chain uses TRBV5-1 and TRBJ2-5, with 7 bases lining up with TRBD2. The CDR3 sequence is 14 residues long. CDR1 SGHRS and CDR2 YFSETQ come from the germline V gene. With V trimmed by 3 bases and J by 5 bases, 7 bases remained unmatched. The CDR3 loop is CASSSKRGSETQYF. DNA for the CDR3: TGCGCCAGCAGCTCGAAGCGGGGTTCGGAGACCCAGTACTTC.

The rearrangement uses TRBV5-6 and TRBJ2-7; D possibly uses TRBD1 or TRBD2 (5 bases each). The germline gives CDR1 SGHDT, CDR2 YYEEEE. V gave up 5 bases and J gave up 2 bases, with 11 bases separating them. This CDR3 contains 13 residues. The CDR3 sequence: CASRSRGTYEQYF. The CDR3 DNA follows: TGTGCCAGCAGGTCCCGGGGCACCTACGAGCAGTACTTC. Together with reference TRBV5-6 and TRBJ2-7, the CDR3 gives the full variable domain: DAGVTQSPTHLIKTRGQQVTLRCSPKSGHDTVSWYQQALGQGPQFIFQYYEEEERQRGNFPDRFSGHQFPNYSSELNVNALLLGDSALYLCASRSRGTYEQYFGPGTRLTVT.

The chain joins TRBV29-1 to TRBJ2-7; D gene ambiguous. This CDR3 is built from 12 residues. Germline CDR1 SQVTM, CDR2 ANQGSEA. V lost 7 bases to trimming and J lost 0 bases, with 10 bases between them. CDR3 sequence: CSAQKDSYEQYF. The CDR3 DNA is TGCAGCGCCCAGAAGGACTCCTACGAGCAGTACTTC.

The chain joins TRBV10-3 to TRBJ2-6, with D perhaps being TRBD1 or TRBD2 (5 bases each). The CDR3 is 17 amino acids. Trimming removed 2 bases from V and 0 bases from J, with 11 bases in between. Germline CDR1 reads ENHRY; CDR2 reads SYGVKD. CDR3 sequence: CAISEGKGSSGANVLTF. For the CDR3, the DNA is TGTGCCATCAGTGAGGGAAAGGGGAGCTCTGGGGCCAACGTCCTGACTTTC.

The J gene is TRBJ2-6, the V gene TRBV30; D not certain. The V end was cut by 2 bases, the J end by 0 bases, with 5 bases between. The CDR3 spans 14 residues. Germline lookup yields CDR1 GTSNPN and CDR2 SVGIG (reference sequence). In nucleotides, the CDR3 is TGTGCCTGGAGTCGAAGCTCTGGGGCCAACGTCCTGACTTTC. Its translation: CAWSRSSGANVLTF. Filled out from reference TRBV30 and TRBJ2-6, the complete variable domain reads SQTIHQWPATLVQPVGSPLSLECTVEGTSNPNLYWYRQAAGRGLQLLFYSVGIGQISSEVPQNLSASRPQDRQFILSSKKLLLSDSGFYLCAWSRSSGANVLTFGAGSRLTVL.

This clone showed up just a few times. The chain employs TRBV15 and TRBJ1-5; D gene ambiguous. This CDR3 contains 13 residues. V was clipped by 8 bases and J by 4 bases, with 12 bases between them. CDR1 and CDR2 from the germline V gene are LNHNV and YYDKDF (reference sequence). The CDR3 loop is CATGLDRNQPQHF. The CDR3 DNA is TGTGCCACCGGATTAGATAGGAATCAGCCCCAGCATTTT.

In this sample, this clone turned up once. The CDR3 protein is CASSQDLETLHF. The CDR3 nucleotides read TGCGCCAGCAGCCAAGATTTGGAAACCCTCCACTTT. This chain connects TRBV4-3 to TRBJ1-6; D remains ambiguous. Looked up from germline, CDR1 is LGHNA and CDR2 is YSLEER. The CDR3 runs 12 residues. Deletions cut 0 bases from V and 14 bases from J, with 8 bases between.

This sequence joins TRBV5-4 and TRBJ2-3, with no clear D. Germline V gene lookup returns CDR1 SGHNT and CDR2 YYREEE (reference sequence). This CDR3 region has 14 residues. V was cut by 3 bases and J by 1 base, with 9 bases left in between. The CDR3, as DNA: TGTGCCAGCAGCTCCGTGGGTCGCACAGATACGCAGTATTTT. Translated: CASSSVGRTDTQYF. Using reference TRBV5-4 and TRBJ2-3 for the parts outside the CDR3, the full variable domain is ETGVTQSPTHLIKTRGQQVTLRCSSQSGHNTVSWYQQALGQGPQFIFQYYREEENGRGNFPPRFSGLQFPNYSSELNVNALELDDSALYLCASSSVGRTDTQYFGPGTRLTVL.

CDR3 DNA: TGTGCCTGGAGTGTACGGCAGGCCCTGGGGGGCTACACCTTC. Its translation: CAWSVRQALGGYTF. The chain couples TRBV30 to TRBJ1-2; D not certain. The CDR3 length is 14 residues. Germline CDR1 and CDR2: GTSNPN and SVGIG (reference sequence). The V end was cut by 0 bases, the J end by 8 bases, with 16 bases between.

On this clone itself: A junction end diverges from the germline sequence, so it may reflect a read error. The chain joins TRBV18 to TRBJ2-5; the match to TRBD2 covers 8 bases. From germline, CDR1 is KGHSH and CDR2 LQKENI. The length of the CDR3 is 15 residues. The DNA of the CDR3 is TGTGCCAGCTCACTTAACGGACTAGCCCAGGAGACTCAGTACTTC. Its protein product is CASSLNGLAQETQYF.

The V gene is TRBV5-1, the J gene TRBJ2-5; 10 nucleotides agree with TRBD2. J was trimmed by 5 bases and V by 3 bases; bases with no gene match: 13. CDR1 SGHRS and CDR2 YFSETQ come from the germline V gene. This CDR3 contains 17 residues. DNA of the CDR3: TGCGCCAGCAGCTCCAGTCCTAGCGGGGGCCACGGGGAGACCCAGTACTTC. Translated: CASSSSPSGGHGETQYF. The full variable domain, rest sourced from reference TRBV5-1 and TRBJ2-5, is KAGVTQTPRYLIKTRGQQVTLSCSPISGHRSVSWYQQTPGQGLQFLFEYFSETQRNKGNFPGRFSGRQFSNSRSEMNVSTLELGDSALYLCASSSSPSGGHGETQYFGPGTRLLVL.

This clone was counted between two and nine times. The CDR3 nucleotides are TGTGCCATCAGCGACGGAGTTTGGGAGCTGTTTTTT. Protein sequence: CAISDGVWELFF. This rearrangement joins TRBV10-3 to TRBJ2-2, with no clear D. The CDR3 sequence is 12 residues long. Germline CDR1 ENHRY, CDR2 SYGVKD. The V gene lost 6 bases and the J gene lost 9 bases, with 11 bases spanning the gap.

The genes are TRBV29-1 and TRBJ2-3; D gene uncertain. V gave up 4 bases and J gave up 2 bases, with 10 bases separating them. Germline lookup yields CDR1 SQVTM and CDR2 ANQGSEA. The CDR3 loop spans 13 amino acids. Here the CDR3 DNA reads TGCAGCGTTGCTGGCGGCCCCACAGATACGCAGTATTTT. Residues: CSVAGGPTDTQYF.

The V and J genes are TRBV29-1 and TRBJ1-1; possibly TRBD1 for D (6 bases). The CDR3 loop spans 13 amino acids. The germline V and J ends were trimmed by 6 bases and 4 bases, with 15 bases remaining between them. Germline loops: CDR1 SQVTM, CDR2 ANQGSEA. The chain's CDR3 is CSVGGGGITEAFF. Written as DNA, the CDR3 is TGCAGCGTCGGGGGAGGGGGAATCACTGAAGCTTTCTTT.

The genes are TRBV30 and TRBJ1-4, with no clear D. The germline CDR1 and CDR2 sequences are GTSNPN and SVGIG (reference sequence). V lost 1 base and J 7 bases, leaving 10 bases between the germline ends. The CDR3 runs to 13 residues. CDR3 in DNA: TGTGCCTGGAGTGAGGGTTGGGGTGAAAAACTGTTTTTT. It specifies CAWSEGWGEKLFF.

The V and J genes are TRBV11-1 and TRBJ1-1; 7 nucleotides line up with TRBD1. The CDR3 length is 13 residues. Germline CDR1 reads SGHAT; CDR2 reads FQDESV (reference sequence). J was trimmed by 4 bases and V by 8 bases; bases with no gene match: 7. The CDR3 DNA sequence: TGTGCCAGCTATTCAGGGGGGGGCACTGAAGCTTTCTTT. Residues: CASYSGGGTEAFF.

The genes are TRBV5-6 and TRBJ2-5; a possible D gene is TRBD1 (5 bases). The CDR3 runs 14 residues. Germline-derived CDR1 and CDR2 are SGHDT and YYEEEE. The V end lost 1 base, the J end lost 5 bases, and 12 bases lay between the germline ends. The CDR3 DNA sequence: TGTGCCAGCAGCTTGACAGGCTCATCGGAGACCCAGTACTTC. Translating gives CASSLTGSSETQYF.

The chain joins TRBV5-6 to TRBJ2-7, with a weak D call TRBD2 (5 bases). The CDR3 covers 12 residues. Germline V gene sequence: CDR1 SGHDT, CDR2 YYEEEE. Trimming took 4 bases from V and 3 from J, leaving 8 bases between them. The CDR3 loop is CASSREHYEQYF. In DNA form, the CDR3 reads TGTGCCAGCAGCCGGGAACACTACGAGCAGTACTTC.

This chain uses TRBV29-1 with TRBJ2-5; D is possibly TRBD1 (6 bases). The J call could be wrong; TRBJ2-7 is a better fit for the DNA end. Germline values: CDR1 SQVTM, CDR2 ANQGSEA. CDR3 size: 12 residues. Written as DNA, the CDR3 is TGCAGCGTTAGGGACATCTCCTACGAGCAGTACTTC. Protein sequence: CSVRDISYEQYF.

The chain couples TRBV18 to TRBJ2-3; 10 bases agree with TRBD2. The germline V gene encodes CDR1 KGHSH and CDR2 LQKENI. V lost 7 bases, J lost 6 bases, and 10 bases stayed unmatched. The CDR3 sequence is 15 residues long. CDR3 in DNA: TGTGCCAGCTTTTGGACCAGCGGGGGGGCGGATACGCAGTATTTT. Translation: CASFWTSGGADTQYF.

The V gene is TRBV10-3, the J gene TRBJ2-1; either TRBD1 or TRBD2 may supply D (5 bases each). This CDR3 has 15 amino acids. Trimming took off 6 bases at V and 5 bases at J, with 17 bases between the two ends. The V gene's germline CDR1 is ENHRY and CDR2 SYGVKD. The CDR3 DNA is TGTGCCATCAGCCCTGAAGCAGGGAGAGACAATGAGCAGTTCTTC. It yields the protein CAISPEAGRDNEQFF.

V is TRBV29-1 and J is TRBJ1-1; D gene uncertain. Germline assignment: CDR1 SQVTM and CDR2 ANQGSEA. CDR3 length: 14 amino acids. The V and J ends lost 4 bases and 1 base respectively, with 13 bases between them. CDR3 nucleotide sequence: TGCAGCGTTGCGGGGAGGATGGGGAACACTGAAGCTTTCTTT. Translating it yields CSVAGRMGNTEAFF.

This chain links TRBV29-1 with TRBJ1-1; D is unclear. Trimming pared 4 bases from V and 0 bases from J, leaving 9 bases between. This CDR3 is built from 13 residues. CDR1 and CDR2 (germline): SQVTM, ANQGSEA. The CDR3 sequence is CSVVRGMNTEAFF. The CDR3 bases are TGCAGCGTTGTAAGAGGGATGAACACTGAAGCTTTCTTT.

This clone came up a few times. The chain has TRBV2 and TRBJ2-2, with 7 bases that match TRBD1. CDR1 is SNHLY and CDR2 is FYNNEI in the germline V gene. The J segment lost 5 bases and the V segment lost 8 bases, leaving 8 bases of the junction unmatched. The CDR3 consists of 14 residues. CDR3 in amino acids: CASQGGRRTGELFF. The CDR3 DNA sequence: TGTGCCAGCCAAGGGGGCAGGCGGACCGGGGAGCTGTTTTTT.

V is TRBV2 and J is TRBJ2-1; D tentatively fits TRBD1 or TRBD2 (6 bases each). The CDR3 is made up of 14 amino acids. The V end lost 5 bases, the J end lost 10 bases, and 18 bases lay between the germline ends. CDR1 SNHLY and CDR2 FYNNEI come from the germline V gene. This CDR3 reads CASSTGAPQSEQFF. For the CDR3, the DNA is TGTGCCAGCAGTACGGGGGCCCCCCAATCGGAGCAGTTCTTC.

The table lists this clone with a count of one. The J gene is TRBJ2-3, the V gene TRBV29-1; 13 bases map to TRBD2. Trimming cost V 6 bases and J 6 bases; bases outside gene matches: 15. This CDR3 region has 17 residues. Looked up from germline, CDR1 is SQVTM and CDR2 is ANQGSEA. The CDR3 region has the DNA TGCAGCGTCCCAGCTCAGCGACTAGCGGGGGGATTCGATACGCAGTATTTT. It translates to CSVPAQRLAGGFDTQYF.